The source of this T cell receptor (beta chain) is a study of post-analysis software for immune sequencing data. Study details: Included courses were relapsing-remitting and secondary progressive multiple sclerosis; progressive-relapsing multiple sclerosis was also included. General study results and limits: Samples from a shared batch, those prepared together, strongly co-clustered by F measure. When patients were compared with controls, a handful of TRBV segments were more frequent, TRBV5-6, TRBV5-1 and TRBV20-1 among them.

This CDR3 is 15 amino acids long. Germline V gives CDR1 MNHEY, CDR2 SVGAGI. Trimming cost V 0 bases and J 2 bases, with 9 bases left between them. Included in the TCR beta cDNA libraries were unique molecular identifiers. The source material, roughly 0.9 to 11 million T cells, gave rise to approximately 520,000 cDNA molecules. TCRdb reprocessed the PCR reads via MiXCR and lists one record per CDR3 protein. The top ten clones hold under 6% of a sample with some 890,000 distinct CDR3 sequences, roughly 58% of them seen once. In regard to this clonotype: Its antigen is undetermined.

Sequencing was done on a sample of blood. This TCR came from a girl aged 10 to 17 with multiple sclerosis. The V gene is TRBV6-5, the J gene TRBJ2-3; no clear D gene. The CDR3: CASSYSGPYTDTQYF. As DNA, the CDR3 is TGTGCCAGCAGTTACTCCGGGCCCTACACAGATACGCAGTATTTT.